Following are 30 T cell receptor beta chains from one sample sequenced in a study of regulatory T cells in long-lasting Graves disease. The time point was: newly diagnosed GD, antithyroid drugs for less than 3 months. PBMC-extracted RNA yielded the TCR library. Sequencing libraries for TCR beta were prepared with iRepertoire HTBI primers and Arm-PCR of CDR3 regions. A single record per CDR3 protein comes from TCRdb applying MiXCR to the multiplex PCR reads. The data contain around 500,000 distinct CDR3 sequences, approximately 12% of them singletons. These data are also associated with another study on T cells in Graves' hyperthyroidism and ophthalmopathy.

This specimen was peripheral blood mononuclear cells (PBMCs), taken at new diagnosis, from a patient treated with antithyroid drugs. The receptors were sampled from a woman aged 25 to 45 with Graves disease.

This clonotype was observed a handful of times. A read error may produce the germline difference seen at one junction end. The genes are TRBV12-3 or TRBV12-4 and TRBJ2-5; no firm D call. The CDR3 extends over 16 amino acids. CDR3 sequence reads: CASSLVSEAAGETQHF. As DNA, the CDR3 is TGTGCCAGCAGTTTAGTCTCCGAGGCAGCCGGAGAGACCCAGCACTTC.

This clonotype came up many times. The chain employs TRBV28 and TRBJ2-3; D uncertain. V lost 4 bases, J lost 6 bases, and 5 bases lay in between. The CDR3 spans 11 residues. Germline loops: CDR1 MDHEN, CDR2 SYDVKM. The CDR3 DNA reads as TGTGCCAGCAGTTCGGTGGATACGCAGTATTTT. Translated, it gives CASSSVDTQYF.

This clonotype appeared a few times. The genes are TRBV14 and TRBJ2-5, with 8 bases identical to TRBD2. J gave up 0 bases and V 4 bases, and 4 bases lay outside the gene matches. This CDR3 is built from 15 residues. From germline, CDR1 is SGHDN and CDR2 FVKESK. The CDR3 bases are TGTGCCAGCAGCCGAGTAGCGGGGTACCAAGAGACCCAGTACTTC. Translated: CASSRVAGYQETQYF.

The chain is built from TRBV20-1 and TRBJ2-7, with D unresolved. The CDR3 loop spans 14 amino acids. V shed 3 bases and J shed 3 bases, with 15 bases lying between them. Germline V gene lookup returns CDR1 DFQATT and CDR2 SNEGSKA (reference sequence). CDR3 loop: CSASRPTDYYEQYF. In DNA form, the CDR3 reads TGCAGTGCTAGCCGACCTACAGATTACTACGAGCAGTACTTC.

The sample holds many counts of this clonotype. The CDR3 coding sequence is TGTGCCAGCAGTTACGCACTAGCGGGAGCCAGGGAGCAGTACTTC. It translates to CASSYALAGAREQYF. The chain links TRBV6-5 to TRBJ2-7; TRBD2 matches 11 bases. Germline V lookup: CDR1 MNHEY, CDR2 SVGAGI. This CDR3 comprises 15 residues. J gave up 7 bases and V 2 bases, and 7 bases lay outside the gene matches.

Ten or more counts support this clonotype. This sequence joins TRBV10-3 and TRBJ2-7; D unresolved. V was pared by 3 bases and J by 6 bases, with 6 bases between. Germline loops: CDR1 ENHRY, CDR2 SYGVKD. This CDR3 region has 11 residues. The CDR3 spells CAISDLLEQYF. The CDR3 nucleotides read TGTGCCATCAGTGATCTACTCGAGCAGTACTTC.

This clonotype was observed many times. The genes are TRBV2 and TRBJ1-1; D is perhaps TRBD1 (5 bases). The ends were cut back, 1 base at V and 2 bases at J, with 14 bases in the middle. Germline V gives CDR1 SNHLY, CDR2 FYNNEI. The CDR3 is 16 residues long. The CDR3 DNA is TGTGCCAGCAGTGAAGAGGCAGGGTTCTATAACACTGAAGCTTTCTTT. It codes for CASSEEAGFYNTEAFF.

This clonotype has a count of ten or more. The rearrangement uses TRBV9 and TRBJ1-2; D uncertain. Trimming took 4 bases from V and 8 from J, leaving 15 bases between them. CDR1 SGDLS and CDR2 YYNGEE come from the germline V gene. The CDR3 consists of 13 residues. CDR3 nucleotide sequence: TGTGCCAGCAGCCCAGACACCGCTCAGGGCTACACCTTC. Translated: CASSPDTAQGYTF.

This clonotype came up many times. The rearrangement uses TRBV11-2 and TRBJ2-3, with 10 bases identical to TRBD2. Germline loops: CDR1 SGHAT, CDR2 FQNNGV. CDR3 length: 15 amino acids. Trimming cost V 3 bases and J 3 bases; bases outside gene matches: 3. CDR3 protein: CASSFLAGDTDTQYF. The CDR3 DNA reads TGTGCCAGCAGCTTCCTAGCGGGAGATACAGATACGCAGTATTTT.

Of note for this clonotype: Possible read error: a much larger clone is one base away. V usage is TRBV3-1 and J usage is TRBJ1-6, with a weak D call TRBD1 (6 bases). V was shortened by 4 bases and J by 9 bases, with 10 bases between the two germline ends. The CDR3 covers 13 residues. The V gene's germline CDR1 is LGHDT and CDR2 YNNKEL (reference sequence). As DNA, the CDR3 is TGTGCCAGCAGCCGGACAGAGAGTTCACCCCTCCACTTT. It translates to CASSRTESSPLHF.

DNA of the CDR3: TGTGCCAGCTCACCTGGGACAACGAGAGCTTACGAGCAGTACTTC. Translation gives CASSPGTTRAYEQYF. The chain employs TRBV18 and TRBJ2-7; a possible D gene is TRBD1 (6 bases). CDR1 is KGHSH, CDR2 LQKENI, per germline. The CDR3 is 15 amino acids. The V end lost 3 bases, the J end lost 4 bases, and 16 bases lay between the germline ends.

In this sample, this clonotype turned up a few times. A much larger clone lies a single base off, so this may be a read error. This CDR3 reads CASSLDLTGRHTGAFF. CDR3 coding DNA: TGTGCCAGCAGCCTCGATCTGACAGGGCGGCACACTGGAGCTTTCTTT. V gene TRBV6-1 combines with J gene TRBJ1-1; 7 bases agree with TRBD1. Looked up from germline, CDR1 is MNHNS and CDR2 is SASEGT. This CDR3 has 16 amino acids.

This clonotype was seen ten or more times. The V call is TRBV6-1, the J call TRBJ1-5; 8 nucleotides match TRBD1. The CDR3 runs 15 residues. CDR1 is MNHNS and CDR2 is SASEGT in the germline V gene. V trimming: 1 base; J trimming: 4 bases; junction bases outside the gene matches: 3. The CDR3 reads CASSEGTGKNQPQHF. CDR3 sequence (DNA): TGTGCCAGCAGTGAAGGGACAGGGAAAAATCAGCCCCAGCATTTT.

This rearrangement joins TRBV28 to TRBJ2-7, with D maybe TRBD2 (5 bases). The CDR3 covers 12 residues. The germline V gene has CDR1 MDHEN and CDR2 SYDVKM. The germline V and J ends were trimmed by 5 bases and 3 bases, with 8 bases remaining between them. This chain's CDR3 is CASSSGYYEQYF. CDR3 nucleotide sequence: TGTGCCAGCAGTAGCGGATACTACGAGCAGTACTTC.

The rearrangement uses TRBV19 and TRBJ2-3; D call uncertain. Germline assignment: CDR1 LNHDA and CDR2 SQIVND (reference sequence). The CDR3 covers 16 residues. With 3 bases removed from V and 1 base from J, the gap between germline ends came to 14 bases. The CDR3 loop is CASSIEARLGTDTQYF. In DNA, the CDR3 is TGTGCCAGTAGTATCGAGGCCCGCCTCGGCACAGATACGCAGTATTTT.

This clonotype has at least ten counts. The chain joins TRBV7-2 to TRBJ1-6; 9 nucleotides match TRBD1. Germline values: CDR1 SGHTA, CDR2 FQGNSA. This CDR3 contains 15 residues. Trimming cost V 3 bases and J 8 bases; bases outside gene matches: 5. For the CDR3, the DNA is TGTGCCAGCAGCTTGGGACAGGGATGGGATTCACCCCTCCACTTT. It is translated as CASSLGQGWDSPLHF.

The V gene is TRBV9, the J gene TRBJ2-1, with D hard to call. Germline values: CDR1 SGDLS, CDR2 YYNGEE. Trimming cost V 1 base and J 0 bases, with 11 bases left between them. There are 16 residues in the CDR3. The CDR3 sequence is CASSVRSRSSYNEQFF. In nucleotides, the CDR3 is TGTGCCAGCAGCGTAAGGAGCCGGAGCTCCTACAATGAGCAGTTCTTC.

This clonotype was seen a handful of times. The chain couples TRBV4-1 to TRBJ2-7, with a tentative D call TRBD2 (6 bases). The CDR3 length is 15 residues. CDR1 is MGHRA, CDR2 YSYEKL, per germline. V dropped 1 base and J dropped 5 bases, with 15 bases sitting between them. The CDR3 here is CASSQVFPGLHEQYF. As DNA, the CDR3 is TGCGCCAGCAGCCAAGTTTTCCCGGGACTTCACGAGCAGTACTTC.

Points on this clonotype: A clone one base away is much larger, so this may be a read error. The genes are TRBV20-1 and TRBJ2-7, with a possible D match to TRBD2 (5 bases). The V end lost 5 bases, the J end lost 3 bases, and 14 bases lay between the germline ends. The CDR3 is made up of 13 amino acids. Germline V lookup: CDR1 DFQATT, CDR2 SNEGSKA (reference sequence). CDR3 coding DNA: TGCAGTGCTCCCGGGATTACGGGCTACGAGCAGTACGTC. Translation gives CSAPGITGYEQYV.

The gene calls are TRBV7-9 and TRBJ2-1; 7 positions agree with TRBD2. This CDR3 has 16 residues. Germline trimming cut 6 bases from V and 1 base from J; bases unmatched to any gene: 9. Germline V gene data show CDR1 as SEHNR and CDR2 as FQNEAQ (reference sequence). CDR3 region: CASSSSGKGSYNEQFF. The CDR3 nucleotides are TGTGCCAGCAGTAGCAGCGGGAAGGGGTCCTACAATGAGCAGTTCTTC.

Many counts were recorded for this clonotype. This may be a read error, as it is one base from a much larger clone. The CDR3 DNA sequence: TGTGCCAACAGTTTGGCAGGGGTTGAGAGGAATGAGCAGTTCTTC. This sequence encodes CANSLAGVERNEQFF. The chain uses TRBV28 and TRBJ2-1, with a possible D match to TRBD1 (6 bases). This CDR3 region has 15 residues. In germline, CDR1 is MDHEN, CDR2 SYDVKM.

This clonotype was detected many times. J is TRBJ2-5 and V is TRBV6-1, with 10 positions matching TRBD1. Germline-derived CDR1 and CDR2 are MNHNS and SASEGT. The CDR3 has 15 residues. V shed 4 bases, J shed 4 bases, and the junction held 6 bases outside the gene matches. CDR3 bases: TGTGCCAGCAGTGGAAGGAGGGACAGGGGAGAGACCCAGTACTTC. Translation gives CASSGRRDRGETQYF.

Ten or more counts support this clonotype. The CDR3 DNA reads TGTGCCAGCAAACTCCCCGGCCCCTACGAGCAGTACTTC. It yields the protein CASKLPGPYEQYF. This chain connects TRBV28 to TRBJ2-7; no firm D call. Trimming took off 7 bases at V and 2 bases at J, with 12 bases between the two ends. The germline V gene has CDR1 MDHEN and CDR2 SYDVKM. CDR3 length equals 13 residues.

In its sample, this clonotype was seen many times. The V call is TRBV2, the J call TRBJ2-3; 13 positions agree with TRBD2. CDR1 is SNHLY, CDR2 FYNNEI, per germline. The CDR3 runs to 15 residues. Unmatched junction bases numbered 10, after V lost 6 bases and J lost 10 bases. CDR3 sequence (DNA): TGTGCCAGCAGCGGGACTAGCGGGATGCCCTACGCGCAGTATTTT. Its protein is CASSGTSGMPYAQYF.

This clonotype was picked up many times. The rearrangement uses TRBV3-1 and TRBJ2-1, with no clear D. The V gene's germline CDR1 is LGHDT and CDR2 YNNKEL (reference sequence). V was cut by 4 bases and J by 4 bases, with 11 bases left in between. CDR3 length equals 14 residues. CDR3 bases: TGTGCCAGCAGCCTCGACAATTATTACAATGAGCAGTTCTTC. Its protein is CASSLDNYYNEQFF.

This clonotype was detected only a few times. J is TRBJ1-3 and V is TRBV7-9; D call uncertain. The CDR3 loop spans 19 amino acids. Germline V lookup: CDR1 SEHNR, CDR2 FQNEAQ (reference sequence). V lost 0 bases, J lost 2 bases, and 20 bases lay in between. CDR3 nucleotide sequence: TGTGCCAGCAGCTTAGCCTGGTCGAGGGATACAGTAGCTGGAAACACCATATATTTT. This codes for CASSLAWSRDTVAGNTIYF.

The sample holds many counts of this clonotype. The chain uses TRBV7-9 and TRBJ2-7, with 7 bases identical to TRBD1. The V segment lost 2 bases and the J segment 4 bases; nucleotides outside the gene matches: 5. The CDR3 length is 14 residues. Germline V lookup: CDR1 SEHNR, CDR2 FQNEAQ (reference sequence). CDR3 nucleotides: TGTGCCAGCAGCTTAAGTTCAGGGGGATACGAGCAGTACTTC. It translates to CASSLSSGGYEQYF.

The genes are TRBV10-1 and TRBJ1-2, with D possibly TRBD1 on 6 matching bases. Germline CDR1 reads WNHNN; CDR2 reads SYGVQD (reference sequence). The CDR3 covers 13 residues. V was shortened by 0 bases and J by 4 bases, with 6 bases between the two germline ends. The chain's CDR3 is CASSESQGYGYTF. For the CDR3, the DNA is TGCGCCAGCAGTGAGTCACAGGGCTATGGCTACACCTTC.

This clonotype occurred many times. The V gene is TRBV2, the J gene TRBJ1-4; D is uncertain. V dropped 1 base and J dropped 0 bases, with 6 bases sitting between them. CDR3 length equals 15 residues. CDR1 is SNHLY, CDR2 FYNNEI, per germline. The CDR3 DNA follows: TGTGCCAGCAGTGAAGAAGGCACAACTAATGAAAAACTGTTTTTT. This codes for CASSEEGTTNEKLFF.

This clonotype was detected ten times or more. This chain uses TRBV20-1 with TRBJ2-3, with D uncertain. V lost 3 bases to trimming and J lost 1 base, with 14 bases between them. The CDR3 contains 15 residues. The germline V gene encodes CDR1 DFQATT and CDR2 SNEGSKA (reference sequence). CDR3 DNA sequence: TGCAGTGCTAGTTTCTCCGCCGGTGGCACAGATACGCAGTATTTT. Translation: CSASFSAGGTDTQYF.